This T cell receptor beta chain was retrieved from a study of blood T cell repertoires in COVID-19. For the study at large: Sources were T cells, B-cell-depleted T cells, or PBMCs; the material itself was cDNA or gDNA.

This study enrolled people aged roughly 18 to 89 from about two dozen US geographic areas. V was shortened by 7 bases and J by 3 bases, with 8 bases between the two germline ends. Germline lookup yields CDR1 MDHEN and CDR2 SYDVKM. The CDR3 consists of 12 residues. Generated by immunoSEQ multiplex PCR, the TCRdb table keeps only in-frame clones and is missing some. The sample lists 350,000 to 550,000 clones, roughly nine tenths occurring once. The receptor comes from a woman under 30 with acute COVID-19. The chain links TRBV28 to TRBJ2-3; D is ambiguous. What was sequenced was PBMCs or T cells enriched from blood (not recorded which). The CDR3 nucleotides read TGTGCCAGCACGACATTGACAGATACGCAGTATTTT. It specifies CASTTLTDTQYF.